The 2 T cell receptor beta chains reported below all come from one sample, sequenced in a study of beta chain features in type 1 diabetes. General observations from the study: Type 1 diabetes patients showed a moderate but significant shortening of TCRB CDR3s in all four CD4+ subsets.

Reverse transcription of all isolated RNA meant that expressed TCRB transcripts were sequenced. TCRdb's table, derived via immunoSEQ multiplex PCR, lists solely in-frame clones and lacks some. This sample carries approximately 170,000 clones, about 7.9% of them seen once, and the ten largest clones take 0.5%. No antigen has been identified for these receptors. The sequenced sample was central memory CD4+ T cells from blood. The receptors were gathered from a man between 18 and 29 years old with type 1 diabetes.

The chain couples TRBV7-8 to TRBJ1-2; D not certain. Per germline, CDR1 SGHVS and CDR2 FQNEAQ. Trimming took off 6 bases at V and 0 bases at J, with 11 bases between the two ends. The CDR3 runs to 14 residues. The CDR3 bases are TGTGCCAGCAGGGAGGGAAGCGCTAACTATGGCTACACCTTC. This translates into CASREGSANYGYTF. The variable domain in full, with the rest retrieved from reference TRBV7-8 and TRBJ1-2, is GAGVSQSPRYKVAKRGQDVALRCDPISGHVSLFWYQQALGQGPEFLTYFQNEAQLDKSGLPSDRFFAERPEGSVSTLKIQRTQQEDSAVYLCASREGSANYGYTFGSGTRLTVV.

This clone showed up just a few times. The chain combines TRBV30 with TRBJ2-5; D gene unclear. V dropped 0 bases and J dropped 7 bases, with 15 bases sitting between them. CDR3 length equals 14 residues. From germline, CDR1 is GTSNPN and CDR2 SVGIG (reference sequence). In nucleotides, the CDR3 is TGTGCCTGGAGTGTTTTGTCAGTTGGTGGGACCCAGTACTTC. Translation: CAWSVLSVGGTQYF.